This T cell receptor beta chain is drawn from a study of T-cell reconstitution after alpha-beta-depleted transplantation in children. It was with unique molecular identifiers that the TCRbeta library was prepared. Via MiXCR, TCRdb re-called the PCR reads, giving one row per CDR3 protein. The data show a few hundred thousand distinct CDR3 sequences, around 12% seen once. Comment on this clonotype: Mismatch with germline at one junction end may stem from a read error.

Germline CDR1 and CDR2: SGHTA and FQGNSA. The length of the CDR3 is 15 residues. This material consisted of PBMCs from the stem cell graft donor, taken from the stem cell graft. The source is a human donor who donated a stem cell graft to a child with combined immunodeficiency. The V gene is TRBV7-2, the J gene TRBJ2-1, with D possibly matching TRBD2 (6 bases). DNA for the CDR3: TGTGCCAGCAACTTACAAAGCGGGCCTTACAATGAGCAGTTCTTC. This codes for CASNLQSGPYNEQFF.